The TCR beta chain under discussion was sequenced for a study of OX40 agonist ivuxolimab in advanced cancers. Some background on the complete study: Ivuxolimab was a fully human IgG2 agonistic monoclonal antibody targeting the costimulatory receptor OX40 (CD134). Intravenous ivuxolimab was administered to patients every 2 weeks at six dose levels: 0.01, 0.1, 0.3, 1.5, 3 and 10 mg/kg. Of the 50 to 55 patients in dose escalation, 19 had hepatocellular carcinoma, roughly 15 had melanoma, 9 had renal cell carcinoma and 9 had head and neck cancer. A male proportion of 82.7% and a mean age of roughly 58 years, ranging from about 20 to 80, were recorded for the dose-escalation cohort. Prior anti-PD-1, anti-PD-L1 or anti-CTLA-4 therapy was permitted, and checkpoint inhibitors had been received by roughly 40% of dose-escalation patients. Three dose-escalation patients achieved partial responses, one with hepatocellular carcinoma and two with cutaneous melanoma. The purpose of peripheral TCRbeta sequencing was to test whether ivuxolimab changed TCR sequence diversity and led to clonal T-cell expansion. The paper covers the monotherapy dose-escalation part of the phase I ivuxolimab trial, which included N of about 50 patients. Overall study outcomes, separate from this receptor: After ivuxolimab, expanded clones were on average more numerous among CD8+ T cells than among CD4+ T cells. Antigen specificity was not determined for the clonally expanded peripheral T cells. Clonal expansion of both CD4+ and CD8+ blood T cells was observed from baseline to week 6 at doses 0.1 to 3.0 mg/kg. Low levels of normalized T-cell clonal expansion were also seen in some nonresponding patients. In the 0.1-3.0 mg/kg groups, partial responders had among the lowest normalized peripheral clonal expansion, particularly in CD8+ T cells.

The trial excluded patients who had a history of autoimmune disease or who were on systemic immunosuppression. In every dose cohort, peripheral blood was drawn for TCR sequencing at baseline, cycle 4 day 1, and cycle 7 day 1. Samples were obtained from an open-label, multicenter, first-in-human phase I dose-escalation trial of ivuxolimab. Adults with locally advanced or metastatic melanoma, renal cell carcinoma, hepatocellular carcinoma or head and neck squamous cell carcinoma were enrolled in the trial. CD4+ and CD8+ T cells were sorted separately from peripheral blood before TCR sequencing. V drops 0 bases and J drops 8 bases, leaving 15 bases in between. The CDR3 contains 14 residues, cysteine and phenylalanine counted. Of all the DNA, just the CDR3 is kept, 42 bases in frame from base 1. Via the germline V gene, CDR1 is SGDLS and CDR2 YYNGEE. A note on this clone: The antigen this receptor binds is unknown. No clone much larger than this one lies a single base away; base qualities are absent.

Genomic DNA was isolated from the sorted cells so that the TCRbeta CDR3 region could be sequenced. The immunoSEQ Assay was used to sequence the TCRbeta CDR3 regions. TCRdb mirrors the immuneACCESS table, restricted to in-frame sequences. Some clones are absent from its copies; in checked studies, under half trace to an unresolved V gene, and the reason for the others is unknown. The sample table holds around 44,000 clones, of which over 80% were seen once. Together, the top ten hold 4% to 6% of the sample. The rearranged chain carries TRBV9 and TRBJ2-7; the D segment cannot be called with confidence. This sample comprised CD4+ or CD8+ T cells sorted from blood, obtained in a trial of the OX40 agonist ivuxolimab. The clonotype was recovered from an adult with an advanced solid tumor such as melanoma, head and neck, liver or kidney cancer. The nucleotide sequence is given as TGTGCCAGCAGCGTAGCTCCGGACGCCTCGAAGCAGTACTTC. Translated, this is CASSVAPDASKQYF.